Below, 13 T cell receptor beta chains from the same sample are listed, as sequenced in a study of regulatory T cells in long-lasting Graves disease. Specified time point: persistent/refractory GD, antithyroid drugs over 5 years with positive TRAb. The authors made the TCR library using RNA they extracted from PBMCs. Library construction for TCR beta used iRepertoire HTBI primers and Arm-PCR of CDR3 regions. Using its own MiXCR run on the multiplex PCR reads, TCRdb lists one record per CDR3 protein. The sample yields some 370,000 distinct CDR3 sequences, less than 25% seen once. The specimen comprised peripheral blood mononuclear cells (PBMCs), sampled when the disease was refractory, from a patient treated with antithyroid drugs. These receptors came from a female donor with Graves disease.

This clonotype has a count of ten or more. The rearrangement joins TRBV2 to TRBJ1-5, with D tentatively TRBD1 (6 bases). This CDR3 is 13 amino acids long. Trimming removed 6 bases at V and 5 bases at J, with 11 bases between. Germline CDR1 and CDR2: SNHLY and FYNNEI. The CDR3 loop reads CASRQGIDQPQHF. The CDR3 bases are TGTGCCAGCAGACAGGGAATAGATCAGCCCCAGCATTTT.

The genes are TRBV20-1 and TRBJ2-7; perhaps D is TRBD1 or TRBD2 (5 bases each). V was cut by 6 bases and J by 0 bases, with 15 bases left in between. Per the germline V gene, CDR1 is DFQATT and CDR2 is SNEGSKA (reference sequence). The CDR3 runs to 14 residues. The CDR3 is CSAGPRGVSYEQYF. The CDR3 nucleotides are TGCAGTGCAGGGCCCAGAGGGGTCTCCTACGAGCAGTACTTC.

The sample holds a few counts of this clonotype. The V and J genes are TRBV10-3 and TRBJ2-7, with D possibly matching TRBD1 (5 bases). Germline CDR1 ENHRY, CDR2 SYGVKD. The CDR3 loop spans 12 amino acids. V was clipped by 6 bases and J by 4 bases, with 10 bases between them. CDR3 sequence (DNA): TGTGCCATCAGGGACACCTCTTACGAGCAGTACTTC. Translation: CAIRDTSYEQYF.

J is TRBJ2-7 and V is TRBV19; 11 bases are shared with TRBD2. Germline CDR1 LNHDA, CDR2 SQIVND (reference sequence). The trim removed 4 bases at V and 0 bases at J, leaving 5 bases unmatched. This CDR3 spans 16 amino acids. Written as DNA, the CDR3 is TGTGCCAGTAGTAAAGGACTAGCGGGTTCCTCCTACGAGCAGTACTTC. Protein sequence: CASSKGLAGSSYEQYF.

The chain has TRBV6-2 or TRBV6-3 and TRBJ2-2; maybe TRBD1 (6 bases). This CDR3 spans 18 amino acids. Germline V gene sequence: CDR1 MNHEY, CDR2 SVGEGT. Trimming stripped 5 bases from V and 3 bases from J, with 22 bases between. CDR3 coding DNA: TGTGCCAGCAGTGACGAAGGACAGCTAACATTGTACACCGGGGAGCTGTTTTTT. The encoded protein is CASSDEGQLTLYTGELFF.

The rearrangement joins TRBV7-2 to TRBJ2-1; 7 bases line up with TRBD2. Germline loops: CDR1 SGHTA, CDR2 FQGNSA. CDR3 length: 14 amino acids. V lost 6 bases, J lost 6 bases, and 8 bases stayed unmatched. The CDR3 sequence: CASSPGLVGNEQFF. The DNA for the CDR3 is TGTGCCAGCAGTCCTGGACTAGTTGGCAATGAGCAGTTCTTC.

This clonotype was counted many times. This rearrangement joins TRBV28 to TRBJ2-7, with 8 bases identical to TRBD1. From germline, CDR1 is MDHEN and CDR2 SYDVKM. With 8 bases clipped from V and 2 bases from J, the junction kept 8 bases outside the gene matches. This CDR3 is built from 14 residues. This CDR3 reads CASQYGTGTYEQYF. In DNA, the CDR3 is TGTGCCAGCCAATACGGGACAGGAACCTACGAGCAGTACTTC.

CDR3 loop: CASSEGGAKETQYF. In DNA form, the CDR3 reads TGCGCCAGCAGTGAGGGGGGGGCCAAAGAGACCCAGTACTTC. This chain joins TRBV10-1 and TRBJ2-5; D possibly corresponds to TRBD2 (7 bases). The CDR3 consists of 14 residues. CDR1 and CDR2 (germline): WNHNN, SYGVQD (reference sequence). V dropped 2 bases and J dropped 3 bases, with 10 bases sitting between them.

As for this clonotype: This may arise from a read error, as a much more abundant clone is one base away. The rearrangement uses TRBV2 and TRBJ2-2; no definite D call. The CDR3 runs to 13 residues. Germline values: CDR1 SNHLY, CDR2 FYNNEI. Trimming took 2 bases from V and 4 from J, leaving 5 bases between them. The CDR3 coding sequence is TGTGCCAGCAGTGAACAGAGCACCGGGGAGCTGTTTTTT. Translating gives CASSEQSTGELFF.

Details on this clonotype: This could be a read error, since a much larger clone is one nucleotide away. J is TRBJ2-7 and V is TRBV2, with TRBD2 identical over 10 bases. Per the germline V gene, CDR1 is SNHLY and CDR2 is FYNNEI. The length of the CDR3 is 13 residues. CDR3 protein: CVSTGLAVYEQYF. The DNA for the CDR3 is TGTGTCAGCACCGGACTAGCGGTCTACGAGCAGTACTTC.

In its sample, this clonotype was seen a few times. The chain joins TRBV7-9 to TRBJ2-7; TRBD1 matches 7 bases. CDR1 and CDR2 (germline): SEHNR, FQNEAQ (reference sequence). V trimming: 3 bases; J trimming: 2 bases; junction bases outside the gene matches: 4. The CDR3 is made up of 14 amino acids. The CDR3: CASSFGTATYEQYF. As DNA, the CDR3 is TGTGCCAGCAGCTTTGGGACAGCAACCTACGAGCAGTACTTC.

The chain employs TRBV7-8 and TRBJ2-1, with a weak D call TRBD1 (5 bases). V was pared by 1 base and J by 6 bases, with 19 bases between. The CDR3 consists of 17 residues. The germline V gene has CDR1 SGHVS and CDR2 FQNEAQ. The CDR3 protein is CASSLVRFAQESNEQFF. The DNA for the CDR3 is TGTGCCAGCAGCTTAGTGCGGTTTGCACAGGAATCCAATGAGCAGTTCTTC.

This clonotype was seen only a few times. The V and J genes are TRBV6-2 or TRBV6-3 and TRBJ2-4; D ambiguous. Trimming removed 6 bases from V and 4 bases from J, with 10 bases in between. CDR1 is MNHEY and CDR2 is SVGEGT in the germline V gene. The CDR3 contains 13 residues. DNA of the CDR3: TGTGCCAGCAGCCCTTCGACAAAAAACATTCAGTACTTC. Translated, it gives CASSPSTKNIQYF.